A single sample gave rise to the 9 T cell receptor beta chains below, sequenced in a study of early T cells in non-severe SARS-CoV-2 infection. Each CDR3 protein gets one entry after TCRdb re-called the 5' RACE reads with MiXCR. Among around 70,000 distinct CDR3 sequences listed, about 9% were seen once. Here the sequenced sample was whole blood, taken at baseline. All receptors come from an adult who was a healthcare worker with PCR-confirmed SARS-CoV-2 infection or an uninfected control (not recorded which).

The chain couples TRBV18 to TRBJ1-3; no firm D call. Deletions cut 0 bases from V and 3 bases from J, with 9 bases between. CDR3 length: 15 amino acids. Germline V CDR1 and CDR2: KGHSH, LQKENI. The CDR3: CASSPPGGGGNTIYF. The CDR3 bases are TGTGCCAGCTCACCACCTGGAGGAGGTGGAAACACCATATATTTT.

The J gene is TRBJ2-1, the V gene TRBV29-1, with unresolved D. The CDR3 sequence is 12 residues long. Trimming stripped 5 bases from V and 10 bases from J, with 15 bases between. Germline lookup yields CDR1 SQVTM and CDR2 ANQGSEA. CDR3 region: CSVQAMGSEQFF. CDR3 coding DNA: TGCAGCGTTCAAGCTATGGGTTCCGAGCAGTTCTTC.

This clonotype was seen only a few times. The V call is TRBV5-6, the J call TRBJ1-2; the D gene is possibly TRBD1 (5 bases). The CDR3 runs 14 residues. V was cut by 2 bases and J by 1 base, with 9 bases left in between. CDR1 and CDR2 from the germline V gene are SGHDT and YYEEEE. The CDR3: CASSFGADNYGYTF. For the CDR3, the DNA is TGTGCCAGCAGCTTTGGGGCCGATAACTATGGCTACACCTTC.

This clonotype was detected a few times. The chain has TRBV24-1 and TRBJ2-1; 13 nucleotides align to TRBD2. This CDR3 is built from 16 residues. Unmatched junction bases numbered 6, after V lost 4 bases and J lost 7 bases. The germline V gene has CDR1 KGHDR and CDR2 SFDVKD. This CDR3 reads CATSEPGTSGMNEQFF. In nucleotides, the CDR3 is TGTGCCACCAGTGAACCCGGGACTAGCGGGATGAATGAGCAGTTCTTC.

This clonotype was detected only once. It may be a read error: a sequence one base away is much more abundant. The V gene is TRBV28, the J gene TRBJ2-7; 7 bases match TRBD2. This CDR3 comprises 15 residues. The germline gives CDR1 MDHEN, CDR2 SYDVKM. CDR3 nucleotides: TGTGCCAGCAGTCCCCCCGGGGAGGGCCAATGGGAGCTGTACTTC. Its translation: CASSPPGEGQWELYF.

This clonotype was detected a few times. The rearrangement uses TRBV7-2 and TRBJ2-3; D is possibly TRBD2 (6 bases). Germline CDR1 reads SGHTA; CDR2 reads FQGNSA. The CDR3 runs to 14 residues. Trimming took off 3 bases at V and 7 bases at J, with 14 bases between the two ends. CDR3 protein: CASSLGVRGHTQYF. CDR3 bases: TGTGCCAGCAGCTTGGGGGTGCGGGGTCATACGCAGTATTTT.

This clonotype came up many times. The chain combines TRBV7-9 with TRBJ2-1; D not certain. This CDR3 has 14 amino acids. V was clipped by 6 bases and J by 5 bases, with 14 bases between them. The germline gives CDR1 SEHNR, CDR2 FQNEAQ (reference sequence). CDR3 sequence: CASRPDRWDNEQFF. Here the CDR3 DNA reads TGTGCCAGCAGACCAGACCGTTGGGACAATGAGCAGTTCTTC.

The rearrangement links TRBV12-3 or TRBV12-4 to TRBJ1-3; D remains unclear. V was cut by 8 bases and J by 2 bases, with 16 bases left in between. CDR3 length: 15 residues. The CDR3 nucleotides read TGTGCCAGCTTTTCCCCGGCGTTGGCTGGAAACACCATATATTTT. Protein: CASFSPALAGNTIYF.

Many counts were recorded for this clonotype. The rearrangement uses TRBV9 and TRBJ2-1; D perhaps matches TRBD2 (6 bases). CDR3 size: 13 residues. From germline, CDR1 is SGDLS and CDR2 YYNGEE. V lost 4 bases to trimming and J lost 9 bases, with 14 bases between them. The CDR3 is CASSPRTTPEQFF. DNA of the CDR3: TGTGCCAGCAGCCCAAGGACTACTCCTGAGCAGTTCTTC. The whole variable domain, filled in from reference TRBV9 and TRBJ2-1, reads DSGVTQTPKHLITATGQRVTLRCSPRSGDLSVYWYQQSLDQGLQFLIQYYNGEERAKGNILERFSAQQFPDLHSELNLSSLELGDSALYFCASSPRTTPEQFFGPGTRLTVL.